This TCR beta chain was identified in a study of human T cells and chemical hapten exposure. Unique molecular identifiers were affixed to discrete cDNA molecules within the library. As originally analysed: Samples had a median of around 100,000 TCRs, ranging about 20,000 to 700,000. TCRdb recomputed calls from the 5' RACE reads with MiXCR, one row per CDR3 protein. These V and J calls originate from TCRdb's pipeline instead of the authors' own analysis. The sample consists of around 80,000 distinct CDR3 sequences, 15% to 20% of them appearing once. The authors' total RNA extraction used unfractionated whole blood. The origin of this receptor is a female donor in good health.

The CDR3 bases are TGCGCCAGCAGCTTGGGAGGGGAGGGTTCACCCCTCCACTTT. As protein: CASSLGGEGSPLHF. This chain links TRBV5-1 with TRBJ1-6, with D possibly matching TRBD1 (5 bases). The germline CDR1 and CDR2 sequences are SGHRS and YFSETQ. V was trimmed by 0 bases and J by 9 bases, leaving 10 bases between them. This CDR3 contains 14 residues.